The text below deals with one TCR beta chain. This record comes from a study of blood T cell repertoires in COVID-19. Turning to the study itself: T cells, B-cell-depleted T cells, or PBMCs provided the cDNA or gDNA that served as material.

Germline CDR1 is LGHDT and CDR2 is YNNKEL (reference sequence). With 10 bases removed from V and 4 bases from J, the gap between germline ends came to 13 bases. The CDR3 is 12 amino acids. Followed longitudinally, the Seattle patients had been enrolled during active infection. The table came from immunoSEQ multiplex PCR; TCRdb's copy has only in-frame clones and leaves some out. This table has a few hundred thousand clones, about 80% appearing once. Sequenced sample: peripheral blood. The TCR sequence derives from a person between 65 and 79 years old with COVID-19, enrolled during active disease. The chain links TRBV3-1 (or the pseudogene TRBV3-2) to TRBJ1-2; tentative D call: TRBD1 (5 bases). CDR3 loop: CATGGGFYGYTF. CDR3 coding DNA: TGTGCCACCGGGGGTGGTTTCTATGGCTACACCTTC.